This TCR beta chain was sequenced for a study of blood T cell repertoires in COVID-19. About the study: Italy, Spain and the United States were the sources of the convalescent and acute COVID-19 samples.

CDR1 is SGHNT, CDR2 YYREEE, per germline (reference sequence). This CDR3 spans 17 amino acids. V was cut by 3 bases and J by 4 bases, with 21 bases left in between. Authors' data handling: Estimates of nucleated cell counts were drawn from the amplification of reference gene primers. Method: immunoSEQ multiplex PCR; TCRdb's copy keeps in-frame clones and lacks some. For V, J and clone size, that table is used; D and trimming come from the DNA. The sample has about 90,000 clones, 70% to 90% seen once. The clonotype was recovered from a woman in her sixties or seventies with active or convalescent COVID-19. The source material was peripheral blood. The rearrangement uses TRBV5-4 and TRBJ2-3; D may be TRBD1 (6 bases). CDR3 region: CASSSMTGGARADTQYF. The CDR3 nucleotides are TGTGCCAGCAGCTCGATGACAGGTGGAGCACGGGCAGATACGCAGTATTTT.